The source of this T cell receptor beta chain is a study of T cells after yellow fever vaccination. This CDR3 spans 14 amino acids. Trimming left V 0 bases short and J 5 bases short, with 6 bases between. Germline V gene lookup returns CDR1 SGHRS and CDR2 YFSETQ. This clonotype has only a few counts. TCRdb re-derived calls from the 5' RACE reads in MiXCR, one entry per CDR3 protein. The sample includes 110,000 or so distinct CDR3 sequences, roughly 6.8% seen only once; the top ten take over 2.5%. This TCR derives from a man between 18 and 35 years old who received the YFV17D yellow fever vaccine. This material consisted of CD4+ T cells sorted from PBMCs, taken around 45 days after the first yellow fever vaccination. The chain links TRBV5-1 to TRBJ1-6; no firm D call. CDR3 region: CASSLGLNNSPLHF. In DNA, the CDR3 is TGCGCCAGCAGCTTGGGTCTGAATAATTCACCCCTCCACTTT.